This T cell receptor (beta chain) was recorded in a study of OX40 agonist ivuxolimab in advanced cancers. Method: immunoSEQ multiplex PCR; TCRdb's copy keeps in-frame clones and lacks some. The repertoire holds more than 50,000 clones, with about 90% as singletons. The sequence was obtained from an adult with an advanced solid tumor such as melanoma, head and neck, liver or kidney cancer. Sequencing used CD4+ or CD8+ T cells sorted from blood, obtained in a trial of the OX40 agonist ivuxolimab.

CDR3 residues: CASSFAGTPNTEAFF. The CDR3 DNA sequence: TGTGCCAGCAGCTTTGCAGGGACACCGAACACTGAAGCTTTCTTT. The chain is built from TRBV7-2 and TRBJ1-1, with TRBD1 as a possible D gene (6 bases). Germline CDR1 and CDR2: SGHTA and FQGNSA. The length of the CDR3 is 15 residues. V was trimmed by 3 bases and J by 1 base, leaving 12 bases between them. The variable domain in full, completed from reference TRBV7-2 and TRBJ1-1, reads GAGVSQSPSNKVTEKGKDVELRCDPISGHTALYWYRQSLGQGLEFLIYFQGNSAPDKSGLPSDRFSAERTGGSVSTLTIQRTQQEDSAVYLCASSFAGTPNTEAFFGQGTRLTVV.